The present entry profiles one T cell receptor (beta chain) with its context. The count of this clone is one. This receptor's antigen is unknown. The input lacks base qualities; no much larger clone sits a single base away. Interpreted using the paper, the time point label stands for: recipient sample taken at acute GVHD onset. Nuclei Lysis Solution was used to extract genomic DNA from fresh or cryopreserved unfractionated peripheral blood mononuclear cells. From V the trimming removes 1 base and from J it removes 2 bases, while the gene matches leave 18 bases of the junction unaccounted for. The germline V gene (reference sequence) yields SGHKS for CDR1 and YYEKEE for CDR2. The CDR3 holds 20 amino acids from the cysteine to the phenylalanine. This entry keeps only the CDR3 DNA: 60 bases, framed from base 1. These data are taken from a study of T cell clonotyping in hematopoietic cell transplantation (dated by TCRdb to about 2021). Some background on the complete study: Blood samples were obtained from recipients approximately 28 days before transplant and at days 30, 100 and 180 after transplant. Patients were recruited between September 2015 and January 2017 and followed until late 2020 or death. In the study, more than 120 blood samples were gathered from 30 to 40 consecutive transplant recipients and their related donors. For about 5 patients, samples taken at the onset of acute graft-versus-host disease were compared with samples from patients who never developed GVHD.

The immunoSEQ assay, a bias-controlled multiplex PCR with V- and J-specific primers, was used to amplify TCR beta CDR3 regions from genomic DNA. A proprietary barcode and Illumina adapter sequences were added to the CDR3 amplicons in a second PCR step. An Illumina MiSeq instrument was used for sequencing of the CDR3 libraries. Under the source paper's analysis protocol: immunoSEQ Analyzer 3.0 was used for export and quality control, with R Bioconductor and Immunarch used for downstream analyses. Only productive rearrangements in the normalized downsampled data set went into calculating the repertoire metrics. In the normalized cohort, clonotypes with more than 5 templates were defined as pathologically expanded. The Inverse Simpson Index served as the measure of repertoire diversity. To capture all clonotypes, the CMV-specificity analyses were run on the non-normalized data set. This immuneACCESS table, as held by TCRdb, lists in-frame sequences with V and J called but not all clones. Of the missing ones, under half trace to an unresolved V gene in checked studies; the others have no known cause. V, J and clone size are those of that table, while D and trimming were read from the DNA. The sample records approximately 8,400 clones, around nine tenths of which are singletons. The ten largest account for about 4.3% of the sample.

The paper as a whole reports these results and caveats: Just a small fraction of recipient repertoires overlapped with donor repertoires, and more than 95% appeared de novo at the given depth. Recipient TCR diversity fell after transplant, with pathologically expanded clonotypes rising progressively from day 30 to day 180. Inverse Simpson Index values from donors and from recipients before transplant predicted broader TCR repertoire diversity after transplant. The sample size was limited, and because cells were not sorted, the contributions of CD4 and CD8 repertoires could not be separated.

The receptor's source is a male patient aged 60-69 years who had an allogeneic stem cell transplant from a related donor, so the T cells may come from the graft donor. Some clones in this sample may be carry-over from other donors' samples. The chain links TRBV5-5 with TRBJ1-2; TRBD1 agrees with 9 junctional bases. Sample: peripheral blood mononuclear cells, taken at the time of graft-versus-host disease after allogeneic stem cell transplant. The CDR3 region has the sequence CASSLFLKIQGARGNYGYTF. The bases read TGTGCCAGCAGCTTGTTCCTAAAAATACAGGGGGCTAGAGGGAACTATGGCTACACCTTC.